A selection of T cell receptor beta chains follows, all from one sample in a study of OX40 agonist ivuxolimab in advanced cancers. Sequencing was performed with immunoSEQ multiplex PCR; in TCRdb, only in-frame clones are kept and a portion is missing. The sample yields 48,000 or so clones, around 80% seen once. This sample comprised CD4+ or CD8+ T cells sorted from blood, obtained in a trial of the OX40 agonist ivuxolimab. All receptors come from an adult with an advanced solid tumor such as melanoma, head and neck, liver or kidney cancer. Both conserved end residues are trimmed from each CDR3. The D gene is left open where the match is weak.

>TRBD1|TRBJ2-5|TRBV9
ASSVGDSQETQY
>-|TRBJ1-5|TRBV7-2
ASSLHRAPGQPQH
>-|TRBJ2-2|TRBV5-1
ASSSQGPGELF
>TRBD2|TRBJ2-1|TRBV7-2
ASSFRTSGAEQF
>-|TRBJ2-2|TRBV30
AWSLRGNTGELF
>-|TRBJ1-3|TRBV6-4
ASLPWRGGKVSGNTIY
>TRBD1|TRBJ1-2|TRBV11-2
ASSSVTGDGYT
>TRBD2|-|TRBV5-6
ASSLAGVSYEQY
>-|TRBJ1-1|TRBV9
ASSVEGSRNTEAF
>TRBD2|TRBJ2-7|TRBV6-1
ASSWTSGYYEQY
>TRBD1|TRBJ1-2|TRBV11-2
ASSLTGGGYGYT
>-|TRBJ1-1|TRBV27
ASRSTGILNTEAF
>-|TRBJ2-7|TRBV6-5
ASSYADASYEQY
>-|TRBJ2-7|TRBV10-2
ASSESGTATYEQY
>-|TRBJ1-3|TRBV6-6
ASSYSSGGGGNTIY
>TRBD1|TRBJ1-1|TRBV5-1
ASSLGGDRNTEAF
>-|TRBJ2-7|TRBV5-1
ASTRDFREQY
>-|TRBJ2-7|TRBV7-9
ASSLIQSYEQY
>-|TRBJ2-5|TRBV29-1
SVAPQVQETQY
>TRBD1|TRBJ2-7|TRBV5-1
ASSWTGGLSSYEQY
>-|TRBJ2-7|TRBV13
ASSLGGVYEQY
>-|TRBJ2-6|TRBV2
ATQGGSGANVLT
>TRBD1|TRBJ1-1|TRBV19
ASQTGDTEAF
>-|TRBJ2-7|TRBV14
ASSQDLGGEQY
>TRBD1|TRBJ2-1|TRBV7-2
ASSLGGTGMEQF
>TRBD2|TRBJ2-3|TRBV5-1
ASRNNAGGVTDTQY
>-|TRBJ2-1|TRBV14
ASSRVLGFSYNEQF
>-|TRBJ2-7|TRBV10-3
AISELGLSYEQY
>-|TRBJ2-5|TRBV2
ADQAAQRETQY
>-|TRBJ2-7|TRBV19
ASTTRDNHYEQY
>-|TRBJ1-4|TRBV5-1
ASSLAGSQGNRKLF
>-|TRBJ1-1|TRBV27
ASQSYEGTEAF
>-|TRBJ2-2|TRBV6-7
ASSYPGTLAGELF
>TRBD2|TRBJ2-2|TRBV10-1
ASSRTSGSQTGELF
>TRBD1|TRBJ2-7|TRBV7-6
ASSLGQGGSYEQY
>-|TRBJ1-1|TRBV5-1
ASSLAATIGTEAF
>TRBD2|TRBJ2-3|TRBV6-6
ASSYMASGFTDTQY
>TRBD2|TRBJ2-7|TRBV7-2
ASSLRGLAGDEQY
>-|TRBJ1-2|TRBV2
ASSEGLNYGYT
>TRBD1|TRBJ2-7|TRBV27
ASSQYRGDEQY
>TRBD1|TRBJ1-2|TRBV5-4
ASSSDRVIGYT
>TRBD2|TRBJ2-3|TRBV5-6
ASSLTSGRFRSTDTQY
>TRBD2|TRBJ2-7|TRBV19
ASSKGLAGGYEQY
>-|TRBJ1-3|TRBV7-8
ASSLARASSGNTIY
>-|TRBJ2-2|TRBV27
ASSLWENTGELF
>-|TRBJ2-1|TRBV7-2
ASSRETLSYNEQF
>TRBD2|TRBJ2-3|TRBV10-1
ASSELASGRAGDTQY
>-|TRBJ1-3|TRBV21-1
ASLQHARNTIY
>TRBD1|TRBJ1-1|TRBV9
ASSVPQGGSSNTEAF
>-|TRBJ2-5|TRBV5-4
ASRKEQLQETQY
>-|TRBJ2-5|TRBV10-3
AIRDSGTLQETQY
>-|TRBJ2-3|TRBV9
ASSVGRDTDTQY
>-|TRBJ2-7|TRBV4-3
ASSQEAGRSYEQY